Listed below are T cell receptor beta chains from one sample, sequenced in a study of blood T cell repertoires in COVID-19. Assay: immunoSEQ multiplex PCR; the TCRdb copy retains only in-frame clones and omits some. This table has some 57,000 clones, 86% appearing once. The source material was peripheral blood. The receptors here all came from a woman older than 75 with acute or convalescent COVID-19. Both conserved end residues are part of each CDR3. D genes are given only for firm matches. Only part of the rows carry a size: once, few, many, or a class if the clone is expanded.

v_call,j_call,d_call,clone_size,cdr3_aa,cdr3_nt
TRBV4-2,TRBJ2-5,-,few,CASSQGGLAELQETQYF,TGTGCCAGCAGCCAAGGGGGGCTAGCGGAGCTACAAGAGACCCAGTACTTC
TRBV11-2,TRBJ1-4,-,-,CASSVVREKLFF,TGTGCCAGCAGCGTAGTGAGGGAAAAACTGTTTTTT
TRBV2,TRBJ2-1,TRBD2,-,CASSPLTSGRGLGNEQFF,TGTGCCAGCAGCCCGTTGACTAGCGGGAGAGGGTTGGGAAATGAGCAGTTCTTC
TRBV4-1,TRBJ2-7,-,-,CASSQDDAREVSEQYF,TGCGCCAGCAGCCAAGATGATGCCAGGGAGGTCTCCGAGCAGTACTTC
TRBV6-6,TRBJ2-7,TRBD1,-,CASARGQGSYEQYF,TGTGCCAGCGCCCGGGGACAGGGCTCCTACGAGCAGTACTTC
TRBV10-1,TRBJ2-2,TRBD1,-,CASSPGTGIGELFF,TGCGCCAGCAGCCCCGGGACAGGGATCGGGGAGCTGTTTTTT
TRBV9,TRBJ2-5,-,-,CASSGDPMKRTETQYF,TGTGCCAGCAGCGGAGATCCGATGAAGCGGACGGAGACCCAGTACTTC
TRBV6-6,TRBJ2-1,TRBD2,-,CASRTLAGNHYNEQFF,TGTGCCAGCAGAACACTAGCGGGAAATCACTACAATGAGCAGTTCTTC
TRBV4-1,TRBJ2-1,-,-,CASSQDRAYSSYNEQFF,TGCGCCAGCAGCCAAGACCGAGCCTATAGCTCCTACAATGAGCAGTTCTTC
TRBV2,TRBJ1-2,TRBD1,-,CASSPTRTGGAGYTF,TGTGCCAGCAGTCCAACGCGGACAGGGGGCGCTGGCTACACCTTC
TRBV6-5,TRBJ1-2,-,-,CASTTEGYGYTF,TGTGCCAGCACTACGGAGGGGTATGGCTACACCTTC
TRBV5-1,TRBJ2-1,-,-,CASSWGQGIQYEQFF,TGCGCCAGCAGCTGGGGGCAGGGTATACAATATGAGCAGTTCTTC
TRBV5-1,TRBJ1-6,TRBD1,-,CASSLRGDSFNSPLHF,TGCGCCAGCAGCTTAAGAGGGGACAGCTTTAATTCACCCCTCCACTTT
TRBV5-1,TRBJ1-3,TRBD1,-,CASSLAGTAGNTIYF,TGCGCCAGCAGCTTGGCCGGGACAGCAGGAAACACCATATATTTT
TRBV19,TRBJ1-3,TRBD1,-,CASSIRQGPGNTIYF,TGTGCCAGTAGTATCCGACAGGGCCCTGGAAACACCATATATTTT
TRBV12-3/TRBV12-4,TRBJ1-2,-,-,CASSFGGMRGYTF,TGTGCCAGCAGTTTTGGGGGGATGAGGGGCTACACCTTC
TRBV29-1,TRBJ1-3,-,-,CSVAGPGDSGNTIYF,TGCAGCGTTGCGGGACCGGGGGACTCTGGAAACACCATATATTTT
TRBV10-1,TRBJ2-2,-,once,CASSVQGTGELFF,TGCGCCAGCAGTGTTCAGGGAACCGGGGAGCTGTTTTTT
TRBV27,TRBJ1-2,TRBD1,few,CASSLFGAGGNYGYTF,TGTGCCAGCAGTTTATTCGGGGCAGGGGGAAACTATGGCTACACCTTC
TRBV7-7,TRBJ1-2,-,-,CASSPKQVENYGYTF,TGTGCTAGCAGCCCTAAACAGGTCGAGAACTATGGCTACACCTTC
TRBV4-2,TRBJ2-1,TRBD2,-,CASSQASGTRLYNEQFF,TGTGCCAGCAGCCAAGCGTCCGGGACTAGGCTTTACAATGAGCAGTTCTTC
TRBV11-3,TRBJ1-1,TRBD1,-,CASSQGGGLNTEAFF,TGTGCCAGCAGCCAAGGAGGGGGCCTGAACACTGAAGCTTTCTTT
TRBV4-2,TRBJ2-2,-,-,CASSQDVPHRVNTGELFF,TGTGCCAGCAGCCAAGATGTTCCTCACAGGGTGAACACCGGGGAGCTGTTTTTT
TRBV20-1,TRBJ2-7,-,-,CSASLGGPSYEQYF,TGCAGTGCTAGTTTAGGAGGGCCCTCCTACGAGCAGTACTTC
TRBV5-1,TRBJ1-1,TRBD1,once,CASSKGQGDTEAFF,TGCGCCAGCAGCAAGGGACAGGGGGACACTGAAGCTTTCTTT
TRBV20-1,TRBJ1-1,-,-,CSAPDIPEAFF,TGCAGTGCCCCTGACATCCCTGAAGCTTTCTTT